The clone carrying this T cell receptor beta chain turned up a few times. This sample stems from a study of spatial heterogeneity in lung cancer. Whole-study context: The cohort: about 79 early-stage, untreated non-small cell lung cancer patients. In the raw reads, each unique TCR and UMI combination was present more than ten times on average.

Time point reported: blood at routine non-recurrence follow-up after resection. Sequencing of whole RNA from tumor, nontumor lung or frozen PBMC involved no sorting. V lost 3 bases and J lost 4; bases outside the gene matches: 6. Germline V gene lookup returns CDR1 SGHRS and CDR2 YFSETQ. The CDR3 covers 15 residues. Via MiXCR, TCRdb re-called the 5' RACE reads, giving one row per CDR3 protein. The table lists more than 75,000 distinct CDR3 sequences, approximately 19% of them singletons, with 20% to 25% in the top ten. The source of this sequence is a male donor with early-stage non-small cell lung cancer. This specimen was PBMCs, taken at follow-up. The chain recombines TRBV5-1 with TRBJ2-2, with 7 nucleotides matching TRBD1. This chain's CDR3 is CASSSSTGSTGELFF. As DNA, the CDR3 is TGCGCCAGCAGCTCCTCGACAGGGAGCACCGGGGAGCTGTTTTTT.